These T cell receptor beta chains were read from a single sample in a study of blood T cells in healthy people across ages. TCRdb reprocessed the 5' RACE reads via MiXCR and lists one record per CDR3 protein. The profile shows 550,000 to 650,000 distinct CDR3 sequences, about a quarter of them singletons. The sample was also linked to a second study, of T cells of mothers and their children.

Material for sequencing was blood. These TCRs come from a boy aged 2 to 10 in good health. The conserved cysteine and the conserved F or W are not part of the CDR3 here. Clone size is given for some rows only: seen once, a few or many times, or a class if the clone is expanded.

SARYDREHQPQH | 12 | . | TRBJ1-5 | TRBV20-1
SANGGRDQPQH | 11 | few | TRBJ1-5 | TRBV20-1
ASSPRTDGNTIY | 12 | . | TRBJ1-3 | TRBV5-1
SAGTANEQF | 9 | . | TRBJ2-1 | TRBV20-1
ASSLRGGAGELF | 12 | few | TRBJ2-2 | TRBV27
ASSRTGLDEKLF | 12 | . | TRBJ1-4 | TRBV12-3/TRBV12-4
ASSQIIAGEGLEQF | 14 | . | . | TRBV4-3
ASKGRVALQHEQF | 13 | few | TRBJ2-1 | TRBV6-6
ASSLVVGPTIASNYGYT | 17 | few | TRBJ1-2 | TRBV7-2
ASSEGGGLTDTQY | 13 | . | TRBJ2-3 | TRBV6-1
AIRAFGGAYGYT | 12 | . | TRBJ1-2 | TRBV10-3
ASSIGGSLFEQF | 12 | . | TRBJ2-1 | TRBV19
ASCQRPLSSGANVLT | 15 | . | TRBJ2-6 | TRBV10-3
ASSPDAGRATGELF | 14 | . | TRBJ2-2 | TRBV6-2/TRBV6-3
SVEDWGQQDLANYGYT | 16 | . | TRBJ1-2 | TRBV29-1
ASSRRGGLDGYT | 12 | few | TRBJ1-2 | TRBV9
ASSAWTGDNQPQH | 13 | few | TRBJ1-5 | TRBV5-1
ASSPPQGRGIYEQY | 14 | . | . | TRBV7-6
AISVGNNEQF | 10 | . | TRBJ2-1 | TRBV6-2/TRBV6-3
SVGGADFNTEAF | 12 | . | TRBJ1-1 | TRBV29-1
ASSAPGDYGYT | 11 | few | TRBJ1-2 | TRBV5-1
ASSARTGSGELF | 12 | few | TRBJ2-2 | TRBV9
VSSWEDNQPQH | 11 | . | TRBJ1-5 | TRBV6-2/TRBV6-3
ASRLAGIDEQF | 11 | . | TRBJ2-1 | TRBV10-2
ASSENRDGDEKLF | 13 | . | TRBJ1-4 | TRBV3-1
ASSESSNYGHT | 11 | few | TRBJ1-2 | TRBV10-2
ASSHMVGETQY | 11 | . | TRBJ2-5 | TRBV3-1
AISVGGRADTQY | 12 | few | TRBJ2-3 | TRBV10-3
ASSLLPGMNTEAF | 13 | few | TRBJ1-1 | TRBV28
ASSYRSSGRNTGELF | 15 | . | TRBJ2-2 | TRBV6-2/TRBV6-3